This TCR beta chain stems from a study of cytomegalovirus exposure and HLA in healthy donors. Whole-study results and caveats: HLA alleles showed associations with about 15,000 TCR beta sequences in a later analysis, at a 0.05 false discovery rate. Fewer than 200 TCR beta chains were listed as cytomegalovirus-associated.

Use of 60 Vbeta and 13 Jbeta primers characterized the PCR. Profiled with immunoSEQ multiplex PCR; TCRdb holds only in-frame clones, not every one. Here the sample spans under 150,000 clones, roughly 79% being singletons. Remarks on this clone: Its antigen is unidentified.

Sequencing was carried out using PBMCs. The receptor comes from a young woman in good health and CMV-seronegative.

The CDR3 protein is CASSPPGQGFYGYTF. CDR3 bases: TGTGCCAGCAGCCCTCCGGGACAGGGGTTCTATGGCTACACCTTC. This chain links TRBV7-9 with TRBJ1-2; 10 nucleotides match TRBD1. Unmatched junction bases numbered 7, after V lost 5 bases and J lost 4 bases. The CDR3 loop spans 15 amino acids. Germline-derived CDR1 and CDR2 are SEHNR and FQNEAQ (reference sequence).